This TCR beta chain was recorded in a study of CD8 T cells in ankylosing spondylitis. V gave up 4 bases and J gave up 0 bases; unmatched junction bases: 14. There are 18 residues in the CDR3. The germline CDR1 and CDR2 sequences are LGHNA and YSLEER. Using quantitative 5'-RACE with molecular barcodes, the authors made TCR beta libraries. MiXCR was run by TCRdb on the 5' RACE reads, yielding one entry per CDR3 protein. The sample includes roughly 150,000 distinct CDR3 sequences, 7% to 8% of them seen just once. Study results and limitations: Disease-associated clones were reportedly significantly overrepresented in matched ankylosing spondylitis synovial fluid. Blood from ankylosing spondylitis patients appeared to carry a characteristic roughly 8-variant TCR beta motif. In the blood and synovial fluid of reactive arthritis, some motif variants had been previously reported.

The table lists this clonotype with many counts. Its antigen is not known. The clonotype comes from a female donor with ankylosing spondylitis or in good health (not recorded which). Sequenced input: blood, either unsorted or a sorted T cell fraction (not recorded which). The chain has TRBV4-3 and TRBJ1-1; 7 nucleotides align to TRBD1. CDR3 bases: TGCGCCAGCAGCCGATTTACACGGGACAGCGTTATGAACACTGAAGCTTTCTTT. Translating it yields CASSRFTRDSVMNTEAFF.